The T cell receptor (beta chain) under discussion was sequenced for a study of blood T cell repertoires in COVID-19. Study in general: Collection of acute and convalescent COVID-19 samples took place in the United States, Italy and Spain. From T cells, B-cell-depleted T cells, or PBMCs came the material, which was cDNA or gDNA.

Original methodology: Amplification from reference gene primers served as the basis for estimated nucleated cell counts. TCRdb's copy holds only in-frame clones and misses some; the assay was immunoSEQ multiplex PCR. V, J and clone size are taken as reported in that table, and D and trimming were inferred from the DNA itself. The sample lists around 300,000 clones; more than 75% were seen once. The CDR3 is 21 amino acids. J lost 7 bases, V lost 1 base, and 22 bases had no gene match. Germline-derived CDR1 and CDR2 are SGHRS and YFSETQ. This clone was detected only once. This chain joins TRBV5-1 and TRBJ2-7; 14 bases are shared with TRBD2. This clonotype was sampled from a woman younger than 45 who had recovered from COVID-19. The source material was peripheral blood. The CDR3 reads CASSLRAGTSGGTGGGREQYF. For the CDR3, the DNA is TGCGCCAGCAGCTTGCGGGCCGGGACTAGCGGGGGCACCGGCGGAGGGAGGGAGCAGTACTTC.